This T cell receptor (beta chain) was obtained from a study of T cell responses to AZD1222 COVID-19 vaccine. The CDR3 has 13 residues. The V end was cut by 1 base, the J end by 3 bases, with 7 bases between. Germline lookup yields CDR1 SGHVS and CDR2 FQNEAQ. General study findings and limits: Close to half of spike-specific TCRs reportedly recognize unmutated variant regions. Mostly white British, mostly female donors; authors suggested clonal diversity may be underestimated. Just a handful of AZD1222 recipients were seropositive at baseline. Spike-specific TCRs gained breadth and depth after people received two AZD1222 doses.

TCRdb's table, derived via immunoSEQ multiplex PCR, lists solely in-frame clones and lacks some. This repertoire shows about 84,000 clones, around 85% found once; its top ten account for around 10%. The sample holds one count of this clone. No antigen is known for it. The V call is TRBV7-8, the J call TRBJ2-7; D is unclear. The receptor was isolated from an adult who received the AZD1222 COVID-19 vaccine. The sequenced sample was peripheral blood, obtained 28 days after the second AZD1222 dose. Here the CDR3 reads CASSLGESYEQYF. In DNA, the CDR3 is TGTGCCAGCAGCTTAGGCGAAAGCTACGAGCAGTACTTC.